This TCR beta chain was profiled in a study of blood T cell repertoires in COVID-19. Produced via immunoSEQ multiplex PCR; TCRdb's table is partial and in-frame only. The table has around 200,000 clones, around 82% seen once. V was clipped by 2 bases and J by 5 bases; unmatched bases: 1. The V gene's germline CDR1 is SGHNT and CDR2 YYREEE (reference sequence). The CDR3 is 13 residues long. This sequence joins TRBV5-4 and TRBJ1-5, with 7 nucleotides matching TRBD1. The receptor comes from an older woman with acute or convalescent COVID-19. Sequencing input: peripheral blood. In DNA form, the CDR3 reads TGTGCCAGCAGCTTCGGACAGGATCAGCCCCAGCATTTT. As protein: CASSFGQDQPQHF. Supplemented by reference TRBV5-4 and TRBJ1-5, the full variable domain reads ETGVTQSPTHLIKTRGQQVTLRCSSQSGHNTVSWYQQALGQGPQFIFQYYREEENGRGNFPPRFSGLQFPNYSSELNVNALELDDSALYLCASSFGQDQPQHFGDGTRLSIL.